The present T cell receptor (beta chain) was sequenced within a study of T cell changes during pregnancy in multiple sclerosis. Germline CDR1 reads SGDLS; CDR2 reads YYNGEE. The V and J ends lost 2 bases and 5 bases, in that order; junction bases with no gene match: 17. The CDR3 is made up of 19 amino acids. Measured with immunoSEQ multiplex PCR; TCRdb has only the in-frame clones, and not every one. The sample has tens of thousands of clones, 91% seen once. In this sample, this clone turned up a few times. The sequences come from peripheral blood, collected in the third trimester of pregnancy. The chain links TRBV9 to TRBJ2-7; TRBD2 aligns across 12 bases. The TCR originated in a female donor in good health, enrolled as a control in a pregnancy study. CDR3 residues: CASSVNVATSGGLEDEQYF. The CDR3 bases are TGTGCCAGCAGCGTCAATGTCGCGACTAGCGGGGGCCTTGAGGACGAGCAGTACTTC.